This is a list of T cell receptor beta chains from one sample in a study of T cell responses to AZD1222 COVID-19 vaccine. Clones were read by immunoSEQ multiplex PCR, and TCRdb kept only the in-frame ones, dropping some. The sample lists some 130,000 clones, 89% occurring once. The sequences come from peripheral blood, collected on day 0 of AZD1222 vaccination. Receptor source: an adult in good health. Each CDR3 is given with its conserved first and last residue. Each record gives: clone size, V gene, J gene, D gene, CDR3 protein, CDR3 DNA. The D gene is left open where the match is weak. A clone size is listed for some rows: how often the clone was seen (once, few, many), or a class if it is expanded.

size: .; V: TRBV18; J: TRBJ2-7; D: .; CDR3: CASSPGNPSYEQYF; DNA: TGTGCCAGCTCACCCGGGAACCCCTCCTACGAGCAGTACTTC
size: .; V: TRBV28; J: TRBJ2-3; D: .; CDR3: CASSLAGSALRDTQYF; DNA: TGTGCCAGCAGTTTAGCTGGTTCGGCCCTAAGGGATACGCAGTATTTT
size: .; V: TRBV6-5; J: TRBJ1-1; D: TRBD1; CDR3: CASRSTGDTKAFF; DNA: TGTGCCAGCAGATCTACAGGGGACACTAAAGCTTTCTTT
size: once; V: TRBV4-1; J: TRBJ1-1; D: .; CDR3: CASSPGQVWTEAFF; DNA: TGCGCCAGCAGCCCTGGGCAGGTTTGGACTGAAGCTTTCTTT
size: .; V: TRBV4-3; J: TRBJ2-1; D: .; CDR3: CASSQVFPSAMYEQFF; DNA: TGCGCCAGCAGCCAAGTCTTTCCGTCCGCAATGTATGAGCAGTTCTTC
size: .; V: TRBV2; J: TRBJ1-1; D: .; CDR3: CASSVEGEYTEAFF; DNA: TGTGCCAGCAGTGTAGAGGGGGAGTACACTGAAGCTTTCTTT
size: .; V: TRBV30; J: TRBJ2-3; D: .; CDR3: CAWNRVERDTQYF; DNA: TGTGCCTGGAACAGGGTCGAGAGGGATACGCAGTATTTT
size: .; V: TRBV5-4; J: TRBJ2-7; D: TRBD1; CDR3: CASSSPGQGTYEQYF; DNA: TGTGCCAGCAGTTCACCGGGACAGGGGACGTACGAGCAGTACTTC
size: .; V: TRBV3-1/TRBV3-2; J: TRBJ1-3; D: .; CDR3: CASSQGGIVRNTIYF; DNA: TGTGCCAGCAGCCAAGGTGGGATCGTGAGAAACACCATATATTTT
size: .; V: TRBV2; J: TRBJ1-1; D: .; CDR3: CASKTDLNTEAFF; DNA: TGTGCCAGCAAGACAGATCTGAACACTGAAGCTTTCTTT
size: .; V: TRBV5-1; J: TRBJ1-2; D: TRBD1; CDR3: CASSPEGQGYGYTF; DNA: TGCGCCAGCAGCCCGGAAGGACAGGGGTATGGCTACACCTTC
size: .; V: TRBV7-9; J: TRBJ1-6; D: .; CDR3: CASSLVPKTGSYNSPLHF; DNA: TGTGCCAGCAGCTTAGTCCCCAAAACAGGGTCCTATAATTCACCCCTCCACTTT
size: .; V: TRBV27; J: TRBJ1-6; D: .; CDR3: CASSPLSSPRGRGSPLHF; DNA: TGTGCCAGCAGTCCTCTTTCATCCCCCAGGGGAAGGGGGTCACCCCTCCACTTT
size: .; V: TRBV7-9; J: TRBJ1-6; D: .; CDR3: CASSADRDNSPLHF; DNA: TGTGCCAGCAGCGCGGACAGAGATAATTCACCCCTCCACTTT
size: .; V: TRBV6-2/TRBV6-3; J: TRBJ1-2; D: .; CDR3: CASSNPQGLRGYGYTF; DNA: TGTGCCAGCAGTAACCCCCAGGGGCTGCGGGGCTATGGCTACACCTTC
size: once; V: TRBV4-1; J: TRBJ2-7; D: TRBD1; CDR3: CASSRDSLSYEQYF; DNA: TGCGCCAGCAGCCGGGACAGTCTATCCTACGAGCAGTACTTC
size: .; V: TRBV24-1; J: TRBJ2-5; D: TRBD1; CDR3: CATSDPGQGGETQYF; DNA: TGTGCCACCAGTGACCCCGGACAGGGAGGAGAGACCCAGTACTTC
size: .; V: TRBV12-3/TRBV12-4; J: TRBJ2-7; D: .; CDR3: CASTPYGLYEQYF; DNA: TGTGCCAGCACCCCGTATGGCCTCTACGAGCAGTACTTC
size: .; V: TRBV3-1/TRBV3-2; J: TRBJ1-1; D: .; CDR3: CASSLQGPAFF; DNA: TGTGCCAGCAGCCTCCAGGGGCCGGCTTTCTTT
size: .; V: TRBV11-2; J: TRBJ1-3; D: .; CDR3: CASSYTGRIANTIYF; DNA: TGTGCCAGCAGCTACACAGGTCGGATCGCTAACACCATATATTTT
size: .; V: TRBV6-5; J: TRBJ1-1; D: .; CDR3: CASSYYGTTNTEAFF; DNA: TGTGCCAGCAGTTACTATGGGACCACCAACACTGAAGCTTTCTTT
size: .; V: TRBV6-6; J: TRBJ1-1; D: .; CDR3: CASLTGNTEAFF; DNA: TGTGCCAGCCTCACGGGGAACACTGAAGCTTTCTTT
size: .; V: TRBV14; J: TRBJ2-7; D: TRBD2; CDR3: CASSQDRTSEFSYEQYF; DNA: TGTGCCAGCAGCCAAGATAGGACTAGCGAATTCTCCTACGAGCAGTACTTC
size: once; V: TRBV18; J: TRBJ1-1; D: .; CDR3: CASSPLDVTFPTEAFF; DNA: TGTGCCAGCTCCCCCCTGGACGTTACTTTCCCCACTGAAGCTTTCTTT
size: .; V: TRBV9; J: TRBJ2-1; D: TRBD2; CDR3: CASSSPSGGAQGREQFF; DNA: TGTGCCAGCAGCTCACCTAGCGGGGGGGCCCAGGGGCGGGAGCAGTTCTTC
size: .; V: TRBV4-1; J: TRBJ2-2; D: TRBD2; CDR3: CASSPRPTGAGGGTGELFF; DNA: TGCGCCAGCAGCCCCCGACCAACAGGAGCGGGGGGTGGCACCGGGGAGCTGTTTTTT
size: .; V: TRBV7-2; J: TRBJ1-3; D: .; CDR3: CASSLYGIAGNTIYF; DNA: TGTGCCAGCAGCTTATACGGGATCGCTGGAAACACCATATATTTT
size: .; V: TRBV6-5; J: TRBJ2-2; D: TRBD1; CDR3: CASSRTGGGGELFF; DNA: TGTGCCAGCAGCCGGACAGGGGGTGGCGGGGAGCTGTTTTTT
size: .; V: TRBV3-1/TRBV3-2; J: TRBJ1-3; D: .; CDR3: CASSQDGGAGNTIYF; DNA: TGTGCCAGCAGCCAAGACGGGGGAGCTGGAAACACCATATATTTT
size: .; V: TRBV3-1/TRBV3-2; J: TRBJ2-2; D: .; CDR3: CASSFFPGELFF; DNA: TGTGCCAGCAGCTTTTTCCCCGGGGAGCTGTTTTTT
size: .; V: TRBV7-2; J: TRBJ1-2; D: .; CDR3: CASSLVFRGNYGYTF; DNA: TGTGCCAGCAGCTTAGTCTTTCGGGGAAACTATGGCTACACCTTC
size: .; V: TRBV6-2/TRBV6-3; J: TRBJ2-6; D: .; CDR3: CASSYVRHSGANVLTF; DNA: TGTGCCAGCAGTTACGTTCGCCACTCTGGGGCCAACGTCCTGACTTTC
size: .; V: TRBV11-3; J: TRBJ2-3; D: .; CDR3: CASSLGDTQYF; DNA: TGTGCCAGCAGCTTGGGAGATACGCAGTATTTT
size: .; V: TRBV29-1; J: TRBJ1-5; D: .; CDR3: CSVAREGQPQHF; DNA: TGCAGCGTTGCCAGGGAGGGCCAGCCCCAGCATTTT
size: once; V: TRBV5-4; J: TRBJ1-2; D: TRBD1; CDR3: CASSLMGRGQSYGYTF; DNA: TGTGCCAGCAGCTTGATGGGCAGGGGGCAATCGTATGGCTACACCTTC
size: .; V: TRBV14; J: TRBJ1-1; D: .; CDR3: CASSQDRATEAFF; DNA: TGTGCCAGCAGCCAAGATCGGGCCACTGAAGCTTTCTTT
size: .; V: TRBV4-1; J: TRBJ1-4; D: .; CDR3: CASSHVTVKEKLFF; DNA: TGCGCCAGCAGCCATGTGACGGTGAAGGAAAAACTGTTTTTT
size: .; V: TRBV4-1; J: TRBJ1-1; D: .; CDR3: CASSQGQNTEAFF; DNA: TGCGCCAGCAGCCAGGGGCAGAACACTGAAGCTTTCTTT
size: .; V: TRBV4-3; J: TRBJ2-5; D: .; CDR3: CASSQQLGPQETQYF; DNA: TGCGCCAGCAGCCAGCAACTAGGACCTCAAGAGACCCAGTACTTC
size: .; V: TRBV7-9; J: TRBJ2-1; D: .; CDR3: CASSLEGWKGVNEQFF; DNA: TGTGCCAGCAGCTTAGAGGGGTGGAAAGGTGTGAATGAGCAGTTCTTC
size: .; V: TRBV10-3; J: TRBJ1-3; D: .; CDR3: CAISQPPEDSGNTIYF; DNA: TGTGCCATCAGCCAACCCCCCGAGGACTCTGGAAACACCATATATTTT
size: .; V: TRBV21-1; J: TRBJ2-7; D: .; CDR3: CASNAIYYEQYF; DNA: TGTGCCAGCAACGCAATATACTACGAGCAGTACTTC
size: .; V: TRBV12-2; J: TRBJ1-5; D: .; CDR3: CASRWEKGGNQPQHF; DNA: TGTGCAAGTCGCTGGGAGAAGGGCGGAAATCAGCCCCAGCATTTT
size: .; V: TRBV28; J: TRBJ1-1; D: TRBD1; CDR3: CASSLGTGITEAFF; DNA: TGTGCCAGCAGTTTAGGGACAGGGATCACTGAAGCTTTCTTT
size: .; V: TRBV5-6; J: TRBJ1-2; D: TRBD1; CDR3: CASSATPGGWGYTF; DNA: TGTGCCAGCAGCGCTACTCCAGGGGGCTGGGGCTACACCTTC
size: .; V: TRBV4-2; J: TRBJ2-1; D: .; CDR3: CASSQNPAYNEQFF; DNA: TGTGCCAGCAGCCAAAACCCCGCATACAATGAGCAGTTCTTC
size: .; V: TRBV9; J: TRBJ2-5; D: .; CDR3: CASSVESWAETQYF; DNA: TGTGCCAGCAGCGTAGAATCCTGGGCTGAGACCCAGTACTTC
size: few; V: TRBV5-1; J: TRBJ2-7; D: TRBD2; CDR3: CASSLSGGSSYEQYF; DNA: TGCGCCAGCAGCTTGTCGGGCGGGAGTTCCTACGAGCAGTACTTC
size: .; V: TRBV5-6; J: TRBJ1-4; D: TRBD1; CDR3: CASSFSGQGNEKLFF; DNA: TGTGCCAGCAGCTTTTCTGGACAGGGGAATGAAAAACTGTTTTTT
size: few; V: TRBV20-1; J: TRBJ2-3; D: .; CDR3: CSAFSSPRQYF; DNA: TGCAGTGCTTTTTCCTCCCCCCGGCAGTATTTT
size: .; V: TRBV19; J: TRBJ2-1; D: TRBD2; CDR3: CASSGGWDSTLNEQFF; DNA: TGTGCCAGTAGCGGGGGGTGGGACTCCACCCTCAATGAGCAGTTCTTC
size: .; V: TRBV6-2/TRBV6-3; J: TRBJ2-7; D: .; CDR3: CASSYSVSSYEQYF; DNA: TGTGCCAGCAGTTACTCGGTCAGCTCCTACGAGCAGTACTTC
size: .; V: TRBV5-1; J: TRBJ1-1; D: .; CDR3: CASSLGVSGMNTEAFF; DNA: TGCGCCAGCAGCCTAGGGGTTTCAGGCATGAACACTGAAGCTTTCTTT
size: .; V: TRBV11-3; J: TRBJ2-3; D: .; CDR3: CASSSTSGGDTQYF; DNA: TGTGCCAGCAGCTCAACCTCGGGTGGAGATACGCAGTATTTT